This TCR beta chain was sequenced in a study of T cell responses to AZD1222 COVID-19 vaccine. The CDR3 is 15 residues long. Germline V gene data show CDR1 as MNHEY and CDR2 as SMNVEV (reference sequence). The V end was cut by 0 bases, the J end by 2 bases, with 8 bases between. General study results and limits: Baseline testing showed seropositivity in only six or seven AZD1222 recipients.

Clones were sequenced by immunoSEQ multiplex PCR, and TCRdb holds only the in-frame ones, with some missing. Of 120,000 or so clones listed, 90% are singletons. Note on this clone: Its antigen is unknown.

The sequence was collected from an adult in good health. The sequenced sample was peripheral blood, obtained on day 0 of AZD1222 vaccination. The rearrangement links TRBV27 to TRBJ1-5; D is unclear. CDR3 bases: TGTGCCAGCAGTTTATCGGGCTTTGGCAATCAGCCCCAGCATTTT. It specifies CASSLSGFGNQPQHF.